A single T cell receptor (beta chain) is shown here with its context. The target antigen is unknown. The CDR3 is 13 amino acids. The V end lost 2 bases, the J end lost 7 bases, and 12 bases lay between the germline ends. From germline, CDR1 is MDHEN and CDR2 SYDVKM. This record comes from a study of response to subunit inactivated influenza vaccine. Regarding the study as a whole: Only a handful of new T cells, the authors suggested, are recruited with each seasonal influenza vaccination.

MiXCR, applied by TCRdb to the RT-PCR reads, yields one record per CDR3 protein. The sample carries 700,000 to 900,000 distinct CDR3 sequences, 21% recorded once. V usage is TRBV28 and J usage is TRBJ2-7; D may be TRBD1 or TRBD2 (5 bases each). The TCR was taken from a man aged 50 to 60 who received an inactivated influenza vaccine. Sequencing used PBMCs from blood, obtained 4 to 6 days after vaccination. The CDR3 loop reads CASSLTGREEQYF. CDR3 DNA sequence: TGTGCCAGCAGTTTAACGGGGCGAGAGGAGCAGTACTTC.